The next 26 T cell receptor beta chains were all read from a single sample in a study of blood T cells in healthy people across ages. Primed by a sample-barcoded 5' primer and a J-beta primer mix, a second PCR proceeded for roughly 6 to 12 cycles. Using its own MiXCR run on the 5' RACE reads, TCRdb lists one record per CDR3 protein. The repertoire holds about 730,000 distinct CDR3 sequences, approximately 43% seen once, with roughly 20% in the top ten. Material: blood. The receptors come from a woman aged 55-69 years in good health.

The rearrangement uses TRBV12-3 or TRBV12-4 and TRBJ2-1, with TRBD2 matching over 9 bases. This CDR3 spans 17 amino acids. V gave up 1 base and J gave up 12 bases; unmatched junction bases: 16. As DNA, the CDR3 is TGTGCCAGCAGTTTAGTAAGAGCGGGGGGCAAACTGTCGGGGCAGTTCTTC. It encodes CASSLVRAGGKLSGQFF.

The chain links TRBV7-2 to TRBJ2-7, with unresolved D. With 1 base removed from V and 7 bases from J, the gap between germline ends came to 14 bases. The length of the CDR3 is 14 residues. Germline V CDR1 and CDR2: SGHTA, FQGNSA. CDR3 sequence (DNA): TGTGCCAGCAGCTTAGACGCCGGCTACAATGAGCAGTACTTC. As protein: CASSLDAGYNEQYF.

Turning to this clonotype: The junction and the germline gene differ at one end; a read error may be behind it. The rearrangement links TRBV24-1 to TRBJ2-3; 7 nucleotides agree with TRBD2. CDR1 is KGHDR and CDR2 is SFDVKD in the germline V gene. The CDR3 consists of 17 residues. Here the CDR3 DNA reads TGTGCCACCAGTGATTTTGGCCGAGCGGGGAGGGCAGATACGCATTATTTT. Protein: CATSDFGRAGRADTHYF.

As to this clonotype: An end of the junction does not agree with germline; a read error may underlie this. V is TRBV5-1 and J is TRBJ1-2; D is possibly TRBD1 (5 bases). Germline loops: CDR1 SGHRS, CDR2 YFSETQ. The CDR3 covers 14 residues. The CDR3 sequence is CAGSLPQDTYGYTF. The CDR3 bases are TGCGCCGGCAGCCTTCCACAGGACACCTATGGCTACACCTTC.

The chain combines TRBV6-2 or TRBV6-3 with TRBJ2-5, with 12 bases lining up with TRBD1. The CDR3 sequence is 15 residues long. Germline V gene sequence: CDR1 MNHEY, CDR2 SVGEGT. V lost 6 bases and J lost 0; bases outside the gene matches: 2. The chain's CDR3 is CASSWDRGHQETQYF. The CDR3 DNA sequence: TGTGCCAGCAGCTGGGACAGGGGGCACCAAGAGACCCAGTACTTC.

The table lists this clonotype with a few counts. The chain links TRBV9 to TRBJ2-6; the match to TRBD1 covers 7 bases. This CDR3 region has 15 residues. Germline V gene sequence: CDR1 SGDLS, CDR2 YYNGEE. The V gene end was trimmed by 4 bases and the J gene end by 4 bases; junction bases not matched to a gene: 5. The CDR3 sequence is CASSLQGNGANVLTF. The CDR3 bases are TGTGCCAGCAGCTTACAGGGGAACGGGGCCAACGTCCTGACTTTC.

This chain links TRBV20-1 with TRBJ2-1, with 16 bases that match TRBD2. CDR3 length equals 18 residues. With 5 bases clipped from V and 0 bases from J, the junction kept 7 bases outside the gene matches. Germline V gene sequence: CDR1 DFQATT, CDR2 SNEGSKA (reference sequence). CDR3 DNA: TGCAGTGCTGCCGGGACTAGCGGGAGGGCCGTCTCCTACAATGAGCAGTTCTTC. It codes for CSAAGTSGRAVSYNEQFF.

Concerning this clonotype itself: One end of the junction varies from germline; a read error may be responsible. The chain links TRBV12-3 or TRBV12-4 to TRBJ2-3; 7 nucleotides align to TRBD1. The CDR3 is made up of 16 amino acids. In nucleotides, the CDR3 is TGTGCCAGCAGTCCTATTACAGGGGAGAGCACAGATATGCAGTATTTT. This translates into CASSPITGESTDMQYF.

This sequence joins TRBV20-1 and TRBJ2-1, with D maybe TRBD2 (5 bases). Trimming shortened V by 2 bases and J by 0 bases, and 11 bases separated the two germline ends. Per the germline V gene, CDR1 is DFQATT and CDR2 is SNEGSKA (reference sequence). The CDR3 has 15 residues. The CDR3, as DNA: TGCAGTGCTAGACCGGGATCGAGCTCCTACAATGAGCAGTTCTTC. Translated, it gives CSARPGSSSYNEQFF.

This clonotype appeared a few times. The chain links TRBV2 to TRBJ1-2; the match to TRBD1 covers 10 bases. In germline, CDR1 is SNHLY, CDR2 FYNNEI. The CDR3 has 14 residues. The ends lost 6 bases at V and 7 bases at J; junction bases unmatched: 8. CDR3 sequence reads: CASRDDRGQTGYTF. In DNA, the CDR3 is TGTGCCAGCAGAGACGACAGGGGGCAAACTGGCTACACCTTC. The full variable domain, in which reference TRBV2 and TRBJ1-2 provide the parts outside the CDR3, is EPEVTQTPSHQVTQMGQEVILRCVPISNHLYFYWYRQILGQKVEFLVSFYNNEISEKSEIFDDQFSVERPDGSNFTLKIRSTKLEDSAMYFCASRDDRGQTGYTFGSGTRLTVV.

This clonotype was seen many times. The rearrangement uses TRBV7-3 and TRBJ2-1; TRBD2 aligns across 9 bases. Unmatched junction bases numbered 11, after V lost 4 bases and J lost 10 bases. Germline V gene data show CDR1 as SGHTA and CDR2 as FQGTGA. The length of the CDR3 is 15 residues. The CDR3 loop is CASSSLAGTSGEQFF. In DNA, the CDR3 is TGTGCCAGCAGCTCGCTAGCGGGGACCTCGGGGGAGCAGTTCTTC.

The V and J genes are TRBV6-6 and TRBJ2-1; D remains unclear. CDR1 is MNHNY, CDR2 SVGAGI, per germline (reference sequence). The V and J ends lost 0 bases and 5 bases respectively, with 11 bases between them. The CDR3 has 15 amino acids. CDR3 DNA sequence: TGTGCCAGCAGTTACTCGGTGGGATCCCACAATGAGCAGTTCTTC. This codes for CASSYSVGSHNEQFF.

The V call is TRBV5-5, the J call TRBJ2-7; possible D gene TRBD1, 6 bases. Germline values: CDR1 SGHKS, CDR2 YYEKEE (reference sequence). Trimming removed 1 base from V and 6 bases from J, with 17 bases in between. The length of the CDR3 is 15 residues. The CDR3 reads CASSLQGTDSGEQYF. CDR3 nucleotide sequence: TGTGCCAGCAGCTTGCAGGGGACGGATTCAGGCGAGCAGTACTTC.

This clonotype came up once. The CDR3 region is CASRGTGQGETQYF. CDR3 DNA sequence: TGTGCCAGCAGGGGAACGGGACAGGGAGAGACCCAGTACTTC. V gene TRBV2 combines with J gene TRBJ2-7, with 9 bases identical to TRBD1. The end of the DNA is better explained by TRBJ2-5, so the J call may be wrong. The CDR3 length is 14 residues. Germline CDR1 is SNHLY and CDR2 is FYNNEI.

The sample holds many counts of this clonotype. This chain links TRBV12-3 or TRBV12-4 with TRBJ2-7; D tentatively reads TRBD1 or TRBD2 (5 bases each). V was shortened by 3 bases and J by 5 bases, with 14 bases between the two germline ends. The CDR3 runs to 14 residues. CDR3 sequence (DNA): TGTGCCAGCAGTTTGGGGGAACTGCGGAACGAGCAGTACTTC. Translation: CASSLGELRNEQYF.

This clonotype has at least ten counts. The CDR3 here is CASSLVLDKAYEQYF. CDR3 DNA sequence: TGTGCCAGCAGCTTGGTATTGGACAAGGCCTACGAGCAGTACTTC. This chain links TRBV5-5 with TRBJ2-7, with D perhaps TRBD1 (5 bases). V lost 0 bases and J lost 2, with 12 bases in between. This CDR3 comprises 15 residues. The germline CDR1 and CDR2 sequences are SGHKS and YYEKEE (reference sequence).

A remark on this clonotype: A read error may be the cause here, since a much bigger clone is one base away. V usage is TRBV6-6 and J usage is TRBJ1-5; 7 bases are shared with TRBD1. The CDR3 has 14 residues. From germline, CDR1 is MNHNY and CDR2 SVGAGI (reference sequence). CDR3 bases: TGTGCCAGCACCAACACAGGGGAGGGAAAGCCCCGGCATTTT. Translated, it gives CASTNTGEGKPRHF.

This chain connects TRBV3-1 to TRBJ1-6; D uncertain. The V end was cut by 0 bases, the J end by 9 bases, with 15 bases between. This CDR3 has 16 amino acids. Per germline, CDR1 LGHDT and CDR2 YNNKEL (reference sequence). The CDR3 region is CASSQEYGTRSSPLHF. In DNA, the CDR3 is TGTGCCAGCAGCCAAGAGTATGGAACTAGGAGTTCACCCCTCCACTTT.

This clonotype appeared a single time. The chain combines TRBV11-3 with TRBJ2-1, with a possible D match to TRBD1 (6 bases). Germline CDR1 SGHNT, CDR2 YENEEA. This CDR3 region has 14 residues. Trimming removed 5 bases from V and 7 bases from J, with 15 bases in between. CDR3 protein: CASSARQGLNEQFF. CDR3 sequence (DNA): TGTGCCAGCAGCGCCCGTCAGGGGTTGAATGAGCAGTTCTTC.

This clonotype was observed a handful of times. The gene calls are TRBV6-1 and TRBJ2-5; D is unclear. The CDR3 loop spans 11 amino acids. V lost 1 base and J 13 bases, leaving 10 bases between the germline ends. From germline, CDR1 is MNHNS and CDR2 SASEGT. The DNA for the CDR3 is TGTGCCAGCAGTGAAGACTTCATCCGGTACTTC. Translating gives CASSEDFIRYF.

The rearrangement links TRBV2 to TRBJ2-3; 10 bases match TRBD1. Unmatched junction bases numbered 9, after V lost 8 bases and J lost 4 bases. Per the germline V gene, CDR1 is SNHLY and CDR2 is FYNNEI. This CDR3 has 15 residues. CDR3 sequence: CASSPGTGDPDTQYF. The CDR3 bases are TGTGCCAGCTCGCCTGGGACAGGGGATCCAGATACGCAGTATTTT.

The CDR3 protein is CASSPVPGVQETQYF. The CDR3 nucleotides are TGTGCCAGCAGCCCAGTGCCCGGGGTCCAAGAGACCCAGTACTTC. The chain links TRBV7-3 to TRBJ2-5, with D perhaps matching TRBD2 (5 bases). This CDR3 contains 15 residues. Germline CDR1 reads SGHTA; CDR2 reads FQGTGA. The V and J ends lost 5 bases and 1 base respectively, with 14 bases between them.

As regards this clonotype: A read error may explain this, as a much larger clone is one base away. The chain employs TRBV5-1 and TRBJ2-1; D gene unclear. Deletions cut 3 bases from V and 6 bases from J, with 13 bases between. The CDR3 is 14 amino acids. Per germline, CDR1 SGHRS and CDR2 YFSETQ. CDR3 sequence: CASSWARRGNEQFF. The CDR3, as DNA: TGCGCCAGCAGCTGGGCAAGGCGCGGCAATGAGCAGTTCTTC.

This clonotype has a handful of counts. The chain carries TRBV28 and TRBJ1-2; no clear D. Germline V gene lookup returns CDR1 MDHEN and CDR2 SYDVKM. This CDR3 comprises 12 residues. V lost 7 bases to trimming and J lost 8 bases, with 14 bases between them. CDR3 nucleotide sequence: TGTGCCAGCACCGCCGATTCGCGGGGCTACACCTTC. It codes for CASTADSRGYTF.

To note about this clonotype: A clone one base away is much larger, so this may be a read error. This chain uses TRBV29-1 with TRBJ2-1; D may be TRBD2 (5 bases). Per germline, CDR1 SQVTM and CDR2 ANQGSEA. V shed 6 bases and J shed 13 bases, with 16 bases lying between them. The CDR3 has 11 residues. CDR3 bases: TGCAGCGTCTTTAGCGTGGAGACCCAGTTCTTC. This translates into CSVFSVETQFF.

The gene calls are TRBV6-1 and TRBJ2-7; the D gene could be TRBD1 or TRBD2 (5 bases each). The CDR3 totals 15 residues. The germline gives CDR1 MNHNS, CDR2 SASEGT. V was pared by 4 bases and J by 2 bases, with 15 bases between. Written as DNA, the CDR3 is TGTGCCAGCAGTGTCGGGGCAGGTCTAACCTACGAGCAGTACTTC. This codes for CASSVGAGLTYEQYF.